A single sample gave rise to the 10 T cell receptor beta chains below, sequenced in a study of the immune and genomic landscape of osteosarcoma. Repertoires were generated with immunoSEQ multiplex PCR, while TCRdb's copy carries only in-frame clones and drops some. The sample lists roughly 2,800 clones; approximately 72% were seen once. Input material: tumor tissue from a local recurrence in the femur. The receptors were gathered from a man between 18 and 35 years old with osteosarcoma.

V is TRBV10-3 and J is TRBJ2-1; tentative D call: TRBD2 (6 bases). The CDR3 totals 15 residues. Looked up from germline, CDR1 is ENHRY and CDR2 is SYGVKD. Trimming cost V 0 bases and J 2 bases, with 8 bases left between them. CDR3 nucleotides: TGTGCCATCAGTGAGTCGGAGGGTACCTACAATGAGCAGTTCTTC. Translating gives CAISESEGTYNEQFF.

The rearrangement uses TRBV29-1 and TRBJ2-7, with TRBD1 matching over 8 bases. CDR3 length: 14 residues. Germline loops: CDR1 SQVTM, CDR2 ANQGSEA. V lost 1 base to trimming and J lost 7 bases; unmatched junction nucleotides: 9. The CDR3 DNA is TGCAGCGTTGAAGTCGGGCAGGGGGCAGGGGAGCAGTACTTC. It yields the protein CSVEVGQGAGEQYF.

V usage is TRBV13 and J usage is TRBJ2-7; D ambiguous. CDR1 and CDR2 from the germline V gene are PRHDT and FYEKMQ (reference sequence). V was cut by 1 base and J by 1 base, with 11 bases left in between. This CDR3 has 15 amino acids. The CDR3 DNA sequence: TGTGCCAGCAGCTTAGCCGTGGACGGGTCCTACGAGCAGTACTTC. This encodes CASSLAVDGSYEQYF.

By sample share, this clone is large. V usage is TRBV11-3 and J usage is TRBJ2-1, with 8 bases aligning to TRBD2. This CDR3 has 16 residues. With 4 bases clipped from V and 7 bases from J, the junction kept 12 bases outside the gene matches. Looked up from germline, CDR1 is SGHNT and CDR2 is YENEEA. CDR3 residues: CASSSPTGGATNEQFF. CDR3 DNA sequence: TGTGCCAGCAGCTCTCCAACGGGAGGGGCAACAAATGAGCAGTTCTTC.

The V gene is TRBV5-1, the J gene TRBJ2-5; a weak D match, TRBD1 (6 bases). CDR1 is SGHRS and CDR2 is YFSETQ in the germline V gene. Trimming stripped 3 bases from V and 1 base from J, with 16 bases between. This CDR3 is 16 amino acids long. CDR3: CASSWGRGTTQETQYF. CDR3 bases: TGCGCCAGCAGCTGGGGCCGAGGGACAACCCAAGAGACCCAGTACTTC.

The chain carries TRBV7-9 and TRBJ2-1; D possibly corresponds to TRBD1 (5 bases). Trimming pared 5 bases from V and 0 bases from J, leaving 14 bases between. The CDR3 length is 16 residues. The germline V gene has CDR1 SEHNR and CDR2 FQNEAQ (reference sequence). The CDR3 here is CASSRETDDSYNEQFF. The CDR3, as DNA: TGTGCCAGCAGCCGAGAGACAGATGACTCCTACAATGAGCAGTTCTTC.

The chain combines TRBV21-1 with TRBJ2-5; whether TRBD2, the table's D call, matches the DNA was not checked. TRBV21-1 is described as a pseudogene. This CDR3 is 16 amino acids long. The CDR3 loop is CASSEVVATLSETQYF. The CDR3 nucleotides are TGTGCCAGCAGTGAAGTTGTAGCTACACTTTCTGAGACCCAGTACTTC.

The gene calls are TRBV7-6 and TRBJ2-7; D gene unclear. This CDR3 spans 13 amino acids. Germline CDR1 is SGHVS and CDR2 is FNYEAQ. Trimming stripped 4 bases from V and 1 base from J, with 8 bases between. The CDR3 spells CASSSQVSYEQYF. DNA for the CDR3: TGTGCCAGCAGCTCTCAGGTATCCTACGAGCAGTACTTC.

CDR3 nucleotides: TGTGCCAGCAGCTTATTCGGCGGTTACTACAATGAGCAGTTCTTC. This gives the protein CASSLFGGYYNEQFF. V and J are TRBV7-2 and TRBJ2-1; D unclear. Germline-derived CDR1 and CDR2 are SGHTA and FQGNSA. The CDR3 has 15 amino acids. V gave up 2 bases and J gave up 3 bases, with 11 bases separating them.

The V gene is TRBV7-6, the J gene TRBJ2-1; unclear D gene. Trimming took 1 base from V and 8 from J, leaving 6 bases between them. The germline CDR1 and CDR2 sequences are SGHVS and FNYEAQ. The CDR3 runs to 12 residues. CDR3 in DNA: TGTGCCAGCAGCTTAGGCGGCCATGAGCAGTTCTTC. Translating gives CASSLGGHEQFF. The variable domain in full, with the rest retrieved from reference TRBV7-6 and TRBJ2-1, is GAGVSQSPRYKVTKRGQDVALRCDPISGHVSLYWYRQALGQGPEFLTYFNYEAQQDKSGLPNDRFSAERPEGSISTLTIQRTEQRDSAMYRCASSLGGHEQFFGPGTRLTVL.